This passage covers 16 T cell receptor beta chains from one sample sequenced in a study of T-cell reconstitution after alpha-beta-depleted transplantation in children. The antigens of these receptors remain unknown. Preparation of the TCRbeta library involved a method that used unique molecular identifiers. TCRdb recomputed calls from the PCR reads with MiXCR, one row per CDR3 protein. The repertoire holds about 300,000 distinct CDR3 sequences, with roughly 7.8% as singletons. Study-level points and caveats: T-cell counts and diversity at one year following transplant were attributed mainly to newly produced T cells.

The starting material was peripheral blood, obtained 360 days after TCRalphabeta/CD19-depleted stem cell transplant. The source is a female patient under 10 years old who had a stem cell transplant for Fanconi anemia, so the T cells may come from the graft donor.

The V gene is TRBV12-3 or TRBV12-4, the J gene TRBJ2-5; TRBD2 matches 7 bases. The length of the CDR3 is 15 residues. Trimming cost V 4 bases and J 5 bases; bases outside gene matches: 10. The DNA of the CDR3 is TGTGCCAGCAGTTCGATGGCGGGGGAATCGGAGACCCAGTACTTC. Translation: CASSSMAGESETQYF.

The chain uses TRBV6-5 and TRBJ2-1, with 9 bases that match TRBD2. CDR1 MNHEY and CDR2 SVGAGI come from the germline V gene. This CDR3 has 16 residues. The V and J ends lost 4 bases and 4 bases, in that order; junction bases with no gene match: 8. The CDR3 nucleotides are TGTGCCAGCAGTTCATCGCAGCTAGCGGGGTACAATGAGCAGTTCTTC. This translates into CASSSSQLAGYNEQFF.

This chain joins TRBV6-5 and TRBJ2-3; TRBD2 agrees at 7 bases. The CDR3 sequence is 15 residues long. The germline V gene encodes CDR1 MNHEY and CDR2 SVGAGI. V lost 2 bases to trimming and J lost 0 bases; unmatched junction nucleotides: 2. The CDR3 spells CASSYGGGSTDTQYF. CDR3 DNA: TGTGCCAGCAGTTACGGGGGAGGGAGCACAGATACGCAGTATTTT.

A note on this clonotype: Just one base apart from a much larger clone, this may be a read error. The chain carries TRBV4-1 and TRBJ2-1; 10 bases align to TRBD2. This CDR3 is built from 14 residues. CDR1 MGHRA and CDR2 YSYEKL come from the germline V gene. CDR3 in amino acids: CASSPSGSGNDQFF. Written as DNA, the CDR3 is TGCGCCAGCAGCCCTAGCGGGAGCGGCAATGATCAGTTCTTC.

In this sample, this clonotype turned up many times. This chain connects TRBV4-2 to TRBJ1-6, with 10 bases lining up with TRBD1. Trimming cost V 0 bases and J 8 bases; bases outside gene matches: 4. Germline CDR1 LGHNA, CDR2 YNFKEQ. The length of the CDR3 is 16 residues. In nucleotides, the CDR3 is TGTGCCAGCAGCCAAGAAGGGGGACAGGGGCATTCACCCCTCCACTTT. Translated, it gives CASSQEGGQGHSPLHF.

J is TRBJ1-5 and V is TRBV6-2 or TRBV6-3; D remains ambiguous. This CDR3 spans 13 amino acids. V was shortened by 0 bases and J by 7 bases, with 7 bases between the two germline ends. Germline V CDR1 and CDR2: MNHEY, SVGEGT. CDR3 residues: CASSYSAGQPQHF. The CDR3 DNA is TGTGCCAGCAGTTACTCAGCGGGGCAGCCCCAGCATTTT.

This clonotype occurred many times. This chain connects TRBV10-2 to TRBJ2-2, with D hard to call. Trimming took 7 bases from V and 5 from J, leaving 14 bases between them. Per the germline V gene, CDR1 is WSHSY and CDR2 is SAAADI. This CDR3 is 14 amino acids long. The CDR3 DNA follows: TGCGCCAGCACCCCGCTCGGGCCGACCGGGGAGCTGTTTTTT. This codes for CASTPLGPTGELFF.

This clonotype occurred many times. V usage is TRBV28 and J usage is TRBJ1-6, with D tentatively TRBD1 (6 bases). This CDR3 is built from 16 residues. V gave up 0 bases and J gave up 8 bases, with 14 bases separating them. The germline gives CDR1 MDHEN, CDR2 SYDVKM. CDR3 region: CASSLWEQGWHSPLHF. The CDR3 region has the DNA TGTGCCAGCAGTTTATGGGAACAGGGTTGGCATTCACCCCTCCACTTT.

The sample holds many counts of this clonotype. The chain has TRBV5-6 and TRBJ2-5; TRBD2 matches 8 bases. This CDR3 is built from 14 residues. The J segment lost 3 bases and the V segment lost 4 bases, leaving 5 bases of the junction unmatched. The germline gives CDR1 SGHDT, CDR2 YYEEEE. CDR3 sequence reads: CASSPGLAEETQYF. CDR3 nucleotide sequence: TGTGCCAGCAGCCCAGGACTAGCAGAAGAGACCCAGTACTTC.

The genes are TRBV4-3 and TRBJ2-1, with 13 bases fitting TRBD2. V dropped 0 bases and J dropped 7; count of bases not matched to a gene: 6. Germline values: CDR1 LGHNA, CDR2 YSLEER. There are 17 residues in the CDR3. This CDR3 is CASSQDWGTSGVNEQFF. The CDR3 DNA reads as TGCGCCAGCAGCCAAGATTGGGGGACTAGCGGGGTGAATGAGCAGTTCTTC.

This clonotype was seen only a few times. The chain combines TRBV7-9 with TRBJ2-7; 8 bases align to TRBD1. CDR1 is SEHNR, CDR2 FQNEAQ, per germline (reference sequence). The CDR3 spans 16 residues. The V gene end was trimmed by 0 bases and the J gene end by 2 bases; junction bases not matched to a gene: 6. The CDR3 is CASSLAGQGETYEQYF. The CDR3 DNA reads TGTGCCAGCAGCTTAGCCGGACAGGGAGAAACCTACGAGCAGTACTTC.

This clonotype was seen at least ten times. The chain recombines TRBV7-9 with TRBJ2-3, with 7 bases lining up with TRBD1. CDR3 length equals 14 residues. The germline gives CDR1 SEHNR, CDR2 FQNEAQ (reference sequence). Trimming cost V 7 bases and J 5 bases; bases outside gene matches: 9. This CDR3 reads CASTGTVWGDTQYF. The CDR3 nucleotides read TGTGCCAGCACGGGGACAGTATGGGGAGATACGCAGTATTTT.

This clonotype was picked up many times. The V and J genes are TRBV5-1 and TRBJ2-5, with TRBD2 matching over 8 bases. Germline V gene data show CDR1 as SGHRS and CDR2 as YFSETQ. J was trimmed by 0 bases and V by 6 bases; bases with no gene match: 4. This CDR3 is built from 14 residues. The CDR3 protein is CASIPGLDQETQYF. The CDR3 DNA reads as TGCGCCAGCATTCCGGGACTAGACCAAGAGACCCAGTACTTC.

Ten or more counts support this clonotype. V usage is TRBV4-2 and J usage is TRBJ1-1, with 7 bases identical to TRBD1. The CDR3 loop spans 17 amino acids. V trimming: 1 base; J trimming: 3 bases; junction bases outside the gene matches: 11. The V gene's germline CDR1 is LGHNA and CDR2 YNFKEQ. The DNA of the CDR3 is TGTGCCAGCAGCCAAGTTACGATGGGACAGTGGGACACTGAAGCTTTCTTT. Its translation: CASSQVTMGQWDTEAFF.

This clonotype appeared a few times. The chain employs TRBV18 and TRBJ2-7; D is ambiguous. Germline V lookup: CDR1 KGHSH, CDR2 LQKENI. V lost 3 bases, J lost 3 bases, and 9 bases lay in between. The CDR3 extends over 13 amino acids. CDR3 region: CASSPPSVYEQYF. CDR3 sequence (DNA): TGTGCCAGCTCACCTCCCTCGGTCTACGAGCAGTACTTC. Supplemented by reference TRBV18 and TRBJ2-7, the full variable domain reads NAGVMQNPRHLVRRRGQEARLRCSPMKGHSHVYWYRQLPEEGLKFMVYLQKENIIDESGMPKERFSAEFPKEGPSILRIQQVVRGDSAAYFCASSPPSVYEQYFGPGTRLTVT.

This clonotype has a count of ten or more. CDR3 nucleotide sequence: TGCAGCGTTGCGCCCGCGAGGGGCAGCTACAATGAGCAGTTCTTC. This encodes CSVAPARGSYNEQFF. This chain joins TRBV29-1 and TRBJ2-1; D possibly matches TRBD1 or TRBD2 (5 bases each). This CDR3 is 15 amino acids long. Trimming removed 4 bases at V and 3 bases at J, with 16 bases between. Germline values: CDR1 SQVTM, CDR2 ANQGSEA.